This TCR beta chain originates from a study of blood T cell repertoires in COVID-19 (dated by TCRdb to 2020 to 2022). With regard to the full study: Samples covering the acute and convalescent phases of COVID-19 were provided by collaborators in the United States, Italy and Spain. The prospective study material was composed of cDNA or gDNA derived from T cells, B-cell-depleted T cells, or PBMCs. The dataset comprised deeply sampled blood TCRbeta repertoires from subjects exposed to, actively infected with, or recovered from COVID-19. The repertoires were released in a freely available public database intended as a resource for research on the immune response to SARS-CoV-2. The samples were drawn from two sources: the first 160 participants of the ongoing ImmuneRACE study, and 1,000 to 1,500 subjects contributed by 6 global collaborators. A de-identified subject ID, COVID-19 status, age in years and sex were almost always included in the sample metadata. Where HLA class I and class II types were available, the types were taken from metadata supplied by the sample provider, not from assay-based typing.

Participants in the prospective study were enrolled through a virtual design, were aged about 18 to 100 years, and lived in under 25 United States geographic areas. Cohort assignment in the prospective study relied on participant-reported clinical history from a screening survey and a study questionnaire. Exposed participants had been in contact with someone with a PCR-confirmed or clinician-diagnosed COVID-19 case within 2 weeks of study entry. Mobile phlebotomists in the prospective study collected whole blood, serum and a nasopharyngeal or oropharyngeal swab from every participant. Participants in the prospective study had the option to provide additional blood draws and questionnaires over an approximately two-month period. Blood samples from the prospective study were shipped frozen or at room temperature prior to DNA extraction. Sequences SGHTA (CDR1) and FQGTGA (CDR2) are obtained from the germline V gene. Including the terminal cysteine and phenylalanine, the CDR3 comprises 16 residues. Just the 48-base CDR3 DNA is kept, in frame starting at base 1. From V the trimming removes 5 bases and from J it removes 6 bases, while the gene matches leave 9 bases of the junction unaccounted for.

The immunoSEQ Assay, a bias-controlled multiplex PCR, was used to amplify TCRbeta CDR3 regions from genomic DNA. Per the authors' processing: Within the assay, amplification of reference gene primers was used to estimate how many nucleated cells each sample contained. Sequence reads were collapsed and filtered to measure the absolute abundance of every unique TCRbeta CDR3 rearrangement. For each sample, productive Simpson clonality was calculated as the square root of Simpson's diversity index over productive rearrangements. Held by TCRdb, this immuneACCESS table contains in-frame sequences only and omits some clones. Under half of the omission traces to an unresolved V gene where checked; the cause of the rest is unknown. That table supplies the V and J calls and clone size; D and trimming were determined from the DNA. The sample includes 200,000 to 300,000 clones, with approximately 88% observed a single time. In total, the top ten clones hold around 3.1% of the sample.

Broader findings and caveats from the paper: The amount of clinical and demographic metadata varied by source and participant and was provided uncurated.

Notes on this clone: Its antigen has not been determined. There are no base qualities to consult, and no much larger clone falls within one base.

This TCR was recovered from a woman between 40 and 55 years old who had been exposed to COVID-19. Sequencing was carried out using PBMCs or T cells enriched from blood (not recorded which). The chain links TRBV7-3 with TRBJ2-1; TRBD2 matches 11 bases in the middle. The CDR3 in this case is CASSPTGLAGGNEQFF. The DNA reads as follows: TGTGCCAGCAGCCCCACCGGGCTAGCGGGGGGCAATGAGCAGTTCTTC.